This record concerns one T cell receptor beta chain sequence. Per the study methods: From reference gene primer amplification, estimates of nucleated cell counts were derived. The repertoire was sequenced with immunoSEQ multiplex PCR; TCRdb's copy has only in-frame clones and lacks some. The V and J calls and the clone size are those of that table, but D and trimming were determined from the DNA. The sample lists 130,000 to 150,000 clones; 80% to 90% were seen once. Deletions cut 11 bases from V and 12 bases from J, with 14 bases between. CDR1 is SNHLY and CDR2 is FYNNEI in the germline V gene. The CDR3 runs to 11 residues. Patients in Seattle were enrolled during active infection, then followed longitudinally. This record comes from a study of blood T cell repertoires in COVID-19. Overall study context: Acute-phase and convalescent COVID-19 samples originated in the United States, Italy and Spain. The cDNA or gDNA used as material had been derived from T cells, B-cell-depleted T cells, or PBMCs.

The chain carries TRBV2 and TRBJ1-6; no reliable D call. Sample: peripheral blood. This receptor was obtained from a woman aged 55-69 years with COVID-19, enrolled during active disease. CDR3 DNA sequence: TGTGCCTCAGCGCTAGGAGAACCCCTCCACTTT. Translating it yields CASALGEPLHF.